This TCR beta chain was found in a study of cytomegalovirus exposure and HLA in healthy donors. Germline CDR1 is MDHEN and CDR2 is SYDVKM. There are 13 residues in the CDR3. The V gene lost 3 bases and the J gene lost 7 bases, with 9 bases spanning the gap. With 60 Vbeta and 13 Jbeta primers, the PCR was carried out. Profiling relied on immunoSEQ multiplex PCR, and the TCRdb table lists in-frame clones only, not all of them. The table lists roughly 160,000 clones, about 75% of them singletons. The sequence derives from a man between 45 and 60 years old in good health and CMV-seropositive. The sequenced sample was PBMCs. This chain links TRBV28 with TRBJ1-4; D unclear. The CDR3 protein is CASSFGGGEKLFF. The DNA of the CDR3 is TGTGCCAGCAGTTTCGGTGGTGGTGAAAAACTGTTTTTT.